What follows are 2 T cell receptor beta chains derived from one specimen sequenced in a study of blood T cell repertoires in COVID-19. Measured with immunoSEQ multiplex PCR; TCRdb has only the in-frame clones, and not every one. Among 150,000 to 200,000 clones listed, roughly 88% were seen once. Sequencing was performed on peripheral blood. These receptors came from a human donor with active or convalescent COVID-19. The donor label of this sample is uncertain.

This sequence joins TRBV19 and TRBJ1-3; perhaps TRBD1 as D (5 bases). The CDR3 consists of 15 residues. Trimming removed 1 base at V and 1 base at J, with 8 bases between. Germline V gene data show CDR1 as LNHDA and CDR2 as SQIVND (reference sequence). CDR3 residues: CASSIGQISGNTIYF. The CDR3 region has the DNA TGTGCCAGTAGTATAGGACAGATTTCTGGAAACACCATATATTTT.

The V call is TRBV29-1, the J call TRBJ1-1, with TRBD1 as a possible D gene (5 bases). CDR1 is SQVTM, CDR2 ANQGSEA, per germline. Trimming cost V 8 bases and J 5 bases, with 18 bases left between them. The CDR3 has 13 amino acids. The CDR3 bases are TGCAGCCCCCTCTCGTGGGGGGGGACTGAAGCTTTCTTT. It yields the protein CSPLSWGGTEAFF.